Frequency places the clone carrying this TCR beta chain as medium-sized. Libraries of TRB cDNA were made by 5' RACE and carried UMIs. TCRdb re-analyzed the 5' RACE reads; it lists each CDR3 protein once, without DNA. Recorded for this sample: 20,000 to 25,000 distinct CDR3 sequences. The data belong to a study of CXCR3-negative and CXCR3-positive naive CD8 T cells. The CDR3 runs to 13 residues. CDR1 SNHLY and CDR2 FYNNEI come from the germline V gene. The chain couples TRBV2 to TRBJ1-2; TCRdb gives TRBD1 as the D gene, but with no DNA this cannot be confirmed. The sequencing input was memory CD8+ T cells from blood. The source of this sequence is a human donor in good health. Some clones in this sample may be carry-over from other donors' samples. The CDR3 loop reads CARKDRGLYGYTF.